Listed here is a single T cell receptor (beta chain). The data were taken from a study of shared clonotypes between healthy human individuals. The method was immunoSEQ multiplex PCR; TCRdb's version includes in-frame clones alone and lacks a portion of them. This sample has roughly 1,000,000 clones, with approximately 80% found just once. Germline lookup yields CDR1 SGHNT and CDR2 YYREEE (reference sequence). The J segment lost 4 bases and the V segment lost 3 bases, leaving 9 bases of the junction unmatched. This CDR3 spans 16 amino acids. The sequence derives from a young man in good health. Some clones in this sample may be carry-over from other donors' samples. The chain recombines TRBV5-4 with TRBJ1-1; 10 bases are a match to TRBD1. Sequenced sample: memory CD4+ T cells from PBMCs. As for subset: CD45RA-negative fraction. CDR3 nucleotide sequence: TGTGCCAGCAGCTCGAGGGACAGGGGTGGCGGCACTGAAGCTTTCTTT. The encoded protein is CASSSRDRGGGTEAFF.